This section outlines one TCR beta chain sequence together with its context. The protocol was immunoSEQ multiplex PCR, while the TCRdb copy is restricted to in-frame clones and leaves out a portion. This sample has tens of thousands of clones; approximately 88% occur once, and the top ten carry under 5.5%. The sample originates from a study of blood T cell repertoires in COVID-19. Study-level information: T cells, B-cell-depleted T cells, or PBMCs supplied cDNA or gDNA.

The receptor comes from a man aged 55 to 69 with COVID-19, enrolled during active disease. The sequencing input was peripheral blood.

CDR3 DNA sequence: TGTGCCAGCAGCCTCAATCTAGCGGGAGGTGGCACCGGGGAGCTGTTTTTT. The encoded protein is CASSLNLAGGGTGELFF. The chain has TRBV5-4 and TRBJ2-2, with 11 nucleotides matching TRBD2. V shed 4 bases and J 4 bases; nucleotides not matched to a gene: 9. The CDR3 runs 17 residues. The germline V gene has CDR1 SGHNT and CDR2 YYREEE (reference sequence).